Detailed here is one T cell receptor beta chain. The antigen is unknown. Profiling relied on immunoSEQ multiplex PCR, and the TCRdb table lists in-frame clones only, not all of them. Of around 79,000 clones listed, over 60% were seen once; the top ten hold 15% to 20%. This sample was taken from a study of T cells in localized non-small cell lung cancer. Study findings and constraints: Adjacent lung was found to contain a median approximately 50 of the top 100 tumor clones.

V was trimmed by 6 bases and J by 3 bases, leaving 12 bases between them. The CDR3 spans 14 residues. Germline V lookup: CDR1 MDHEN, CDR2 SYDVKM. The specimen was PBMCs, collected before any cancer treatment. The origin of this receptor is a man aged 40 to 70 with stage II squamous cell lung carcinoma. This chain links TRBV28 with TRBJ1-3; D is unresolved. The CDR3 DNA reads TGTGCCAGCAGAGGAATCGGGATTGGAAACACCATATATTTT. Its protein is CASRGIGIGNTIYF.